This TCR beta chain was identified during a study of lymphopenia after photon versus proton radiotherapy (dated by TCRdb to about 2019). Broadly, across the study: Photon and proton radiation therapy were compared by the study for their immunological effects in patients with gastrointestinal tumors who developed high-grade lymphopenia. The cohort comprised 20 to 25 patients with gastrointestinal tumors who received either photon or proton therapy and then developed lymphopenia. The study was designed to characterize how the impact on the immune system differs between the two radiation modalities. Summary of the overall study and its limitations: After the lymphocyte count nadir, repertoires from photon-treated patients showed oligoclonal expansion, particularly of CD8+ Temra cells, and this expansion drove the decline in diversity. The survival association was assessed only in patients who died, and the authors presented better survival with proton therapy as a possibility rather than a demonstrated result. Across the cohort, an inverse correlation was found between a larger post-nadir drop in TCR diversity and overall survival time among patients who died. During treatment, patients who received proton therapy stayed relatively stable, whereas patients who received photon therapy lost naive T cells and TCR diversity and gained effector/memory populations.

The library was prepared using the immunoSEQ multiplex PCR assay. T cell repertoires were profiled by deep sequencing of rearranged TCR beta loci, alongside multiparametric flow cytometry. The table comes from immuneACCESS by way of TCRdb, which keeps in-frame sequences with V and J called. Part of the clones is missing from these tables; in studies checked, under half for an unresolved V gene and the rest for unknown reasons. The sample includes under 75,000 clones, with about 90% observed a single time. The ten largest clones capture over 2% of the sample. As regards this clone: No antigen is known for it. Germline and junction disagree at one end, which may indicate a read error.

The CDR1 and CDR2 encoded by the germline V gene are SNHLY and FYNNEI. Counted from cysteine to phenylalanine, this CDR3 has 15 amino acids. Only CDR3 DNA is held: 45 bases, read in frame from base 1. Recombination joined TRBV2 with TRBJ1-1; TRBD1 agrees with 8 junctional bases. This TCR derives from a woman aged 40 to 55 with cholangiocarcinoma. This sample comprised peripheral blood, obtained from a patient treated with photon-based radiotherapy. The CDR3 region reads CASNELDRVDTEAFF. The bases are TGTGCCAGCAATGAACTGGACAGGGTTGACACTGAAGCTTTCTTT.